One sample yielded the 3 T cell receptor beta chains listed below, sequenced in a study of T cell responses to AZD1222 COVID-19 vaccine (dated by TCRdb to the early 2020s). The library was obtained by the immunoSEQ multiplex PCR assay. The table was pulled from immuneACCESS by TCRdb, which kept in-frame rearrangements only. Such tables lose some clones; where checked, under half of the loss comes from unresolved V genes, and the rest has no known cause. This sample is represented by about 100,000 clones; 85% to 90% of them were singletons. Of the sample, approximately 16% falls within the top ten clones. The sample's time point label, in plain terms: baseline before first vaccination. The sequencing used peripheral blood, collected on day 0 of AZD1222 vaccination. The origin of the receptors is an adult in good health.

The J gene is TRBJ1-1, the V gene TRBV6-5, with TRBD1 as a possible D gene (5 bases). V was clipped by 0 bases and J by 10 bases, with 15 bases between them. The CDR3 is 14 residues long. Germline assignment: CDR1 MNHEY and CDR2 SVGAGI. The CDR3 is CASSYSGEGRAAFF. The CDR3 nucleotides are TGTGCCAGCAGTTACTCCGGGGAGGGGAGGGCAGCTTTCTTT.

The CDR3 region is CASSWDGNTEAFF. DNA of the CDR3: TGTGCCAGCAGCTGGGACGGGAACACTGAAGCTTTCTTT. The V gene is TRBV12-3 or TRBV12-4, the J gene TRBJ1-1; D perhaps matches TRBD1 (5 bases). V was clipped by 6 bases and J by 1 base, with 9 bases between them. The CDR3 extends over 13 amino acids.

V is TRBV7-8 and J is TRBJ1-2, with D maybe TRBD1 (5 bases). The CDR3 totals 14 residues. Trimming stripped 4 bases from V and 4 bases from J, with 13 bases between. Germline loops: CDR1 SGHVS, CDR2 FQNEAQ. The DNA for the CDR3 is TGTGCCAGCAGCTCGGACGGGACCGTCTATGGCTACACCTTC. Amino acid sequence: CASSSDGTVYGYTF.